The clone carrying this T cell receptor beta chain was counted once. The data derive from a study of blood T cell repertoires in COVID-19. Across the whole study: Samples representing acute and convalescent COVID-19 were sourced from the United States, Italy and Spain. From T cells, B-cell-depleted T cells, or PBMCs came the material, which was cDNA or gDNA.

Authors' methods: Estimation of nucleated cell counts relied on the amplification of reference gene primers. Method: immunoSEQ multiplex PCR; TCRdb's copy keeps in-frame clones and lacks some. D and trimming were read from the DNA, whereas the V and J calls and clone size are those reported in that table. The sample includes 78,000 or so clones, roughly 84% of them seen just once. Trimming removed 2 bases at V and 1 base at J, with 11 bases between. Germline values: CDR1 MNHNS, CDR2 SASEGT. This CDR3 has 16 amino acids. Sequenced sample: peripheral blood. This TCR was recovered from a woman in her sixties or seventies with acute or convalescent COVID-19. The rearrangement links TRBV6-1 to TRBJ2-2; tentatively, D is TRBD2 (5 bases). The CDR3 protein is CASSEQVGVNTGELFF. The CDR3 DNA reads as TGTGCCAGCAGTGAACAAGTGGGAGTGAACACCGGGGAGCTGTTTTTT.